This TCR beta chain was captured by sequencing in a study of cytomegalovirus exposure and HLA in healthy donors. Study summary: Later, an analysis reported that the 130 or so validation repertoires had used the same platform as the roughly 650 first-cohort repertoires.

The CDR3 is made up of 14 amino acids. Unmatched junction bases numbered 4, after V lost 3 bases and J lost 8 bases. Germline CDR1 reads GTSNPN; CDR2 reads SVGIG (reference sequence). This clone was seen a single time. Generated by immunoSEQ multiplex PCR, the TCRdb table keeps only in-frame clones and is missing some. The sample records more than 250,000 clones, about nine tenths being singletons. The source of this sequence is a woman younger than 45 in good health and CMV-seropositive. Sequenced: PBMCs. The chain joins TRBV30 to TRBJ1-6, with 10 bases lining up with TRBD1. The chain's CDR3 is CAWSKGQGYSPLHF. In DNA form, the CDR3 reads TGTGCCTGGAGCAAGGGACAGGGGTATTCACCCCTCCACTTT.